A selection of T cell receptor beta chains follows, all from one sample in a study of cytomegalovirus exposure and HLA in healthy donors. Some clones are missing from TCRdb's copy, which holds only in-frame ones; the method was immunoSEQ multiplex PCR. The table shows tens of thousands of clones, with less than 80% occurring only once. Sequenced input: PBMCs. The receptor set was obtained from a woman aged 40 to 50 in good health and CMV-seropositive. Both conserved end residues are part of each CDR3. Fields, in order: clone size, D gene, V gene, J gene, CDR3 protein, CDR3 DNA. D genes are given only for firm matches. For some rows the clone size is stated as once, few or many, or as a class when expanded; others skip it.

clone size: NA
D gene: NA
V gene: TRBV19
J gene: TRBJ1-2
CDR3 protein: CASSIRPRDFGYTF
CDR3 DNA: TGTGCCAGTAGTATTAGACCCCGGGACTTTGGCTACACCTTC

clone size: few
D gene: NA
V gene: TRBV30
J gene: TRBJ2-7
CDR3 protein: CAWKRDLNYEQYF
CDR3 DNA: TGTGCCTGGAAACGGGACTTAAACTACGAGCAGTACTTC

clone size: NA
D gene: NA
V gene: TRBV6-5
J gene: TRBJ1-1
CDR3 protein: CASSRGNTEAFF
CDR3 DNA: TGTGCCAGCTCCAGGGGGAACACTGAAGCTTTCTTT

clone size: NA
D gene: NA
V gene: TRBV6-5
J gene: TRBJ2-7
CDR3 protein: CASSYGDMTYEQYF
CDR3 DNA: TGTGCCAGCAGTTACGGGGACATGACATACGAGCAGTACTTC

clone size: NA
D gene: NA
V gene: TRBV6-5
J gene: TRBJ1-1
CDR3 protein: CASSYTYRVGNTEAFF
CDR3 DNA: TGTGCCAGCAGTTACACCTACAGGGTGGGGAACACTGAAGCTTTCTTT

clone size: few
D gene: NA
V gene: TRBV5-5
J gene: TRBJ1-1
CDR3 protein: CASSLGGGTEAFF
CDR3 DNA: TGTGCCAGCAGCTTGGGAGGGGGCACTGAAGCTTTCTTT

clone size: NA
D gene: NA
V gene: TRBV27
J gene: TRBJ1-1
CDR3 protein: CASNRRGYTEAFF
CDR3 DNA: TGTGCCAGCAATAGAAGGGGGTATACTGAAGCTTTCTTT

clone size: few
D gene: TRBD1
V gene: TRBV13
J gene: TRBJ2-1
CDR3 protein: CASSLFNRGIDEQFF
CDR3 DNA: TGTGCCAGCAGCTTGTTTAACAGGGGAATAGATGAGCAGTTCTTC

clone size: NA
D gene: NA
V gene: TRBV15
J gene: TRBJ2-7
CDR3 protein: CATSKELVVYEQYF
CDR3 DNA: TGTGCCACCAGCAAAGAACTAGTGGTCTACGAGCAGTACTTC

clone size: few
D gene: TRBD1
V gene: TRBV5-1
J gene: TRBJ2-7
CDR3 protein: CASSLGQGLSYEQYF
CDR3 DNA: TGCGCCAGCAGCTTGGGACAGGGCCTCTCCTACGAGCAGTACTTC

clone size: NA
D gene: NA
V gene: TRBV11-3
J gene: TRBJ2-3
CDR3 protein: CASSPEGRGDTQYF
CDR3 DNA: TGTGCCAGCAGCCCCGAAGGCAGGGGAGATACGCAGTATTTT

clone size: NA
D gene: TRBD2
V gene: TRBV2
J gene: TRBJ2-7
CDR3 protein: CASSMSGGLTYEQYF
CDR3 DNA: TGTGCCAGCAGCATGAGCGGGGGCTTAACCTACGAGCAGTACTTC

clone size: NA
D gene: TRBD1
V gene: TRBV5-1
J gene: TRBJ1-4
CDR3 protein: CASSSGTGGEKLFF
CDR3 DNA: TGCGCCAGCAGCTCCGGGACAGGGGGTGAAAAACTGTTTTTT

clone size: NA
D gene: NA
V gene: TRBV29-1
J gene: TRBJ2-7
CDR3 protein: CSVEGGRFYEQYF
CDR3 DNA: TGCAGCGTTGAAGGAGGTCGGTTCTACGAGCAGTACTTC

clone size: once
D gene: NA
V gene: TRBV5-1
J gene: TRBJ2-5
CDR3 protein: CASSLYGGKETQYF
CDR3 DNA: TGCGCCAGCAGCTTGTACGGGGGTAAAGAGACCCAGTACTTC

clone size: NA
D gene: NA
V gene: TRBV6-1
J gene: TRBJ2-7
CDR3 protein: CASTTSYEQYF
CDR3 DNA: TGTGCCAGCACGACAAGTTACGAGCAGTACTTC

clone size: NA
D gene: TRBD2
V gene: TRBV5-1
J gene: TRBJ2-1
CDR3 protein: CASGLAGGSYNEQFF
CDR3 DNA: TGCGCCAGCGGGTTAGCGGGGGGTTCCTACAATGAGCAGTTCTTC

clone size: NA
D gene: NA
V gene: TRBV4-1
J gene: TRBJ2-7
CDR3 protein: CTSSQGAGTLTYEQYF
CDR3 DNA: TGCACCAGCAGCCAAGGGGCCGGAACTCTTACCTACGAGCAGTACTTC

clone size: NA
D gene: TRBD1
V gene: TRBV9
J gene: TRBJ2-7
CDR3 protein: CASSVSGTGYGEQYF
CDR3 DNA: TGTGCCAGCAGCGTTTCCGGGACAGGGTATGGCGAGCAGTACTTC

clone size: NA
D gene: NA
V gene: TRBV29-1
J gene: TRBJ1-2
CDR3 protein: CSVNSNYGYTF
CDR3 DNA: TGCAGCGTCAACAGTAACTATGGCTACACCTTC

clone size: once
D gene: NA
V gene: TRBV4-1
J gene: TRBJ2-7
CDR3 protein: CASSPESGPAPYEQYF
CDR3 DNA: TGCGCCAGCAGCCCGGAGAGCGGCCCTGCTCCCTACGAGCAGTACTTC

clone size: NA
D gene: TRBD1
V gene: TRBV5-1
J gene: TRBJ1-3
CDR3 protein: CASSLVGTGFGNTIYF
CDR3 DNA: TGCGCCAGCAGCTTGGTTGGGACAGGGTTTGGAAACACCATATATTTT

clone size: NA
D gene: NA
V gene: TRBV19
J gene: TRBJ1-4
CDR3 protein: CASSTPGAGNEKLFF
CDR3 DNA: TGTGCCAGTAGTACCCCTGGAGCCGGGAATGAAAAACTGTTTTTT

clone size: NA
D gene: TRBD1
V gene: TRBV7-9
J gene: TRBJ1-1
CDR3 protein: CASSSHRGSNTEAFF
CDR3 DNA: TGTGCCAGCAGCTCCCACAGGGGATCGAACACTGAAGCTTTCTTT

clone size: NA
D gene: TRBD1
V gene: TRBV5-1
J gene: TRBJ2-5
CDR3 protein: CASSLQGASEETQYF
CDR3 DNA: TGCGCCAGCAGCTTGCAGGGGGCCTCGGAAGAGACCCAGTACTTC

clone size: once
D gene: TRBD1
V gene: TRBV5-4
J gene: TRBJ2-7
CDR3 protein: CASSQDRSSYEQYF
CDR3 DNA: TGTGCCAGCAGCCAGGACAGGAGCTCCTACGAGCAGTACTTC

clone size: few
D gene: NA
V gene: TRBV5-1
J gene: TRBJ1-6
CDR3 protein: CASSWENSPLHF
CDR3 DNA: TGCGCCAGCAGTTGGGAGAATTCACCCCTCCACTTT

clone size: once
D gene: NA
V gene: TRBV5-1
J gene: TRBJ2-1
CDR3 protein: CASASDTTGNYNEQFF
CDR3 DNA: TGCGCCAGCGCCTCCGATACGACAGGCAATTACAATGAGCAGTTCTTC

clone size: NA
D gene: TRBD1
V gene: TRBV7-9
J gene: TRBJ1-5
CDR3 protein: CASSLGWGQGEQPQNF
CDR3 DNA: TGTGCCAGCAGCTTAGGATGGGGACAGGGGGAGCAGCCCCAGAATTTT

clone size: NA
D gene: NA
V gene: TRBV12-5
J gene: TRBJ1-1
CDR3 protein: CASGHQGQSWRRTEAFF
CDR3 DNA: TGTGCTAGTGGTCACCAGGGGCAAAGTTGGCGAAGGACTGAAGCTTTCTTT

clone size: NA
D gene: TRBD2
V gene: TRBV5-1
J gene: TRBJ2-7
CDR3 protein: CASSLPTSGDEQYF
CDR3 DNA: TGCGCCAGCAGCTTACCGACTAGCGGTGACGAGCAGTACTTC

clone size: few
D gene: NA
V gene: TRBV29-1
J gene: TRBJ2-4
CDR3 protein: CSVGQEANIQYF
CDR3 DNA: TGCAGCGTTGGACAGGAGGCGAACATTCAGTACTTC

clone size: few
D gene: NA
V gene: TRBV2
J gene: TRBJ2-7
CDR3 protein: CATSYLNVYEQYF
CDR3 DNA: TGTGCCACCTCCTACCTCAACGTCTACGAGCAGTACTTC

clone size: many
D gene: NA
V gene: TRBV5-6
J gene: TRBJ1-2
CDR3 protein: CASSLALYGYTF
CDR3 DNA: TGTGCCAGCAGCTTGGCTCTCTATGGCTACACCTTC

clone size: NA
D gene: NA
V gene: TRBV10-1
J gene: TRBJ2-1
CDR3 protein: CASSESGGLKQFF
CDR3 DNA: TGCGCCAGCAGTGAGTCGGGCGGGTTAAAGCAGTTCTTC

clone size: NA
D gene: TRBD1
V gene: TRBV2
J gene: TRBJ1-2
CDR3 protein: CASMGQGLFRDGYTF
CDR3 DNA: TGTGCCAGCATGGGACAGGGTCTTTTTCGGGATGGCTACACCTTC

clone size: NA
D gene: NA
V gene: TRBV5-1
J gene: TRBJ2-1
CDR3 protein: CASSSYNEQFF
CDR3 DNA: TGCGCCAGCAGCTCGTACAATGAGCAGTTCTTC

clone size: few
D gene: NA
V gene: TRBV11-2
J gene: TRBJ1-5
CDR3 protein: CASSPAMAGQPQHF
CDR3 DNA: TGTGCCAGCAGCCCAGCTATGGCGGGTCAGCCCCAGCATTTT

clone size: NA
D gene: TRBD1
V gene: TRBV11-2
J gene: TRBJ1-6
CDR3 protein: CASSSGTGYSPLHF
CDR3 DNA: TGTGCCAGCAGCTCCGGGACAGGCTATTCACCCCTCCACTTT

clone size: NA
D gene: TRBD2
V gene: TRBV2
J gene: TRBJ2-7
CDR3 protein: CASSVGAGGYEQYF
CDR3 DNA: TGTGCCAGCAGTGTGGGAGCGGGAGGCTACGAGCAGTACTTC

clone size: NA
D gene: TRBD2
V gene: TRBV5-1
J gene: TRBJ2-1
CDR3 protein: CASSLVFRGGTNEQFF
CDR3 DNA: TGCGCCAGCAGCTTGGTTTTCCGGGGGGGCACCAATGAGCAGTTCTTC

clone size: NA
D gene: NA
V gene: TRBV9
J gene: TRBJ1-6
CDR3 protein: CASSTSSYNSPLHF
CDR3 DNA: TGTGCCAGCAGCACGAGCTCCTATAATTCACCCCTCCACTTT

clone size: NA
D gene: NA
V gene: TRBV19
J gene: TRBJ1-2
CDR3 protein: CASSMWDTINYGYTF
CDR3 DNA: TGTGCCAGTAGTATGTGGGACACCATTAACTATGGCTACACCTTC

clone size: NA
D gene: NA
V gene: TRBV7-9
J gene: TRBJ1-4
CDR3 protein: CASSLAAAGEKLFF
CDR3 DNA: TGTGCCAGCAGCTTAGCTGCGGCGGGAGAAAAACTGTTTTTT

clone size: NA
D gene: TRBD1
V gene: TRBV28
J gene: TRBJ2-1
CDR3 protein: CASRTGQVSSYNEQFF
CDR3 DNA: TGTGCCAGCAGAACTGGACAGGTCAGCTCCTACAATGAGCAGTTCTTC

clone size: NA
D gene: NA
V gene: TRBV19
J gene: TRBJ2-5
CDR3 protein: CASSMGAAVETQYF
CDR3 DNA: TGTGCCAGTAGTATGGGGGCAGCGGTAGAGACCCAGTACTTC

clone size: NA
D gene: NA
V gene: TRBV11-3
J gene: TRBJ2-5
CDR3 protein: CASSLLRGIGETQYF
CDR3 DNA: TGTGCCAGCAGCTTATTAAGGGGGATTGGGGAGACCCAGTACTTC

clone size: NA
D gene: TRBD1
V gene: TRBV30
J gene: TRBJ2-3
CDR3 protein: CAWREQGARPTDTQYF
CDR3 DNA: TGTGCCTGGAGGGAACAGGGGGCGCGCCCCACAGATACGCAGTATTTT

clone size: NA
D gene: TRBD2
V gene: TRBV9
J gene: TRBJ2-2
CDR3 protein: CASSATSGGNTGELFF
CDR3 DNA: TGTGCCAGCAGCGCGACTAGCGGGGGGAACACCGGGGAGCTGTTTTTT

clone size: few
D gene: NA
V gene: TRBV6-6
J gene: TRBJ2-3
CDR3 protein: CASTPAGVGDTQYF
CDR3 DNA: TGTGCCAGCACACCCGCCGGAGTGGGAGATACGCAGTATTTT

clone size: few
D gene: NA
V gene: TRBV30
J gene: TRBJ1-4
CDR3 protein: CAWSAPRGQTEKLFF
CDR3 DNA: TGTGCCTGGAGTGCACCCCGGGGTCAGACAGAAAAACTGTTTTTT

clone size: NA
D gene: NA
V gene: TRBV4-1
J gene: TRBJ1-2
CDR3 protein: CASSQEGGEGGYTF
CDR3 DNA: TGCGCCAGCAGCCAAGAAGGGGGGGAGGGTGGCTACACCTTC